Listed here are 9 T cell receptor beta chains from one sample, sequenced in a study of T cells expressing NK-cell markers. TCRdb reworked the 5' RACE reads into one entry per CDR3 protein, no DNA. Seen in this sample are approximately 380,000 distinct CDR3 sequences; the ten most common clones hold about 5.2%. Sequencing was done on a sample of blood T cells: a sorted CD56 or NKG2C T cell subset, CD4+ or CD8+ T cells, or bulk PBMC T cells (not recorded which). Source of these receptors: a man aged 18 to 69 in good health.

CDR3 in amino acids: CSGTRGQGYGYTF. The J gene is TRBJ1-2, the V gene TRBV29-1; there is no DNA to check the TCRdb D call of TRBD1. The CDR3 has 13 amino acids. Germline lookup yields CDR1 SQVTM and CDR2 ANQGSEA.

This sequence joins TRBV30 and TRBJ1-5; TCRdb reports TRBD1, a call that lacks DNA to check it against. The CDR3 runs 15 residues. Germline V gives CDR1 GTSNPN, CDR2 SVGIG (reference sequence). CDR3 region: CAWSVAGGNNQPQHF.

The V and J genes are TRBV21-1 and TRBJ2-7. TRBV21-1 is a listed pseudogene. The CDR3 is made up of 14 amino acids. The CDR3 loop is CASSDWMTSYEQYF.

The chain uses TRBV20-1 and TRBJ1-6. This CDR3 has 15 amino acids. Germline V gives CDR1 DFQATT, CDR2 SNEGSKA (reference sequence). CDR3 in amino acids: CSARTTVPDNSPLHF.

The chain joins TRBV6-5 to TRBJ1-3; no DNA is available, so the TRBD1 call from TCRdb remains unchecked. From germline, CDR1 is MNHEY and CDR2 SVGAGI. The length of the CDR3 is 15 residues. CDR3: CASSSTTGIGNTIYF.

This sequence joins TRBV20-1 and TRBJ2-3; lacking DNA, the TRBD2 call made by TCRdb goes unchecked. This CDR3 has 16 residues. The germline CDR1 and CDR2 sequences are DFQATT and SNEGSKA (reference sequence). The CDR3 spells CSARLTSGGATDTQYF.

V gene TRBV18 combines with J gene TRBJ1-1. The CDR3 length is 15 residues. Per the germline V gene, CDR1 is KGHSH and CDR2 is LQKENI. This chain's CDR3 is CASSPQEVGHTEAFF. Together with reference TRBV18 and TRBJ1-1, the CDR3 gives the full variable domain: NAGVMQNPRHLVRRRGQEARLRCSPMKGHSHVYWYRQLPEEGLKFMVYLQKENIIDESGMPKERFSAEFPKEGPSILRIQQVVRGDSAAYFCASSPQEVGHTEAFFGQGTRLTVV.

The chain couples TRBV11-3 to TRBJ2-2; there is no DNA to check the TCRdb D call of TRBD1. The CDR3 covers 15 residues. CDR1 and CDR2 (germline): SGHNT, YENEEA. Here the CDR3 reads CASSLDQGDTGELFF.

This rearrangement joins TRBV29-1 to TRBJ2-7; lacking DNA, the TRBD1 call made by TCRdb goes unchecked. Germline V lookup: CDR1 SQVTM, CDR2 ANQGSEA. The CDR3 is made up of 15 amino acids. CDR3 in amino acids: CSATGPSGGPYEQYF.